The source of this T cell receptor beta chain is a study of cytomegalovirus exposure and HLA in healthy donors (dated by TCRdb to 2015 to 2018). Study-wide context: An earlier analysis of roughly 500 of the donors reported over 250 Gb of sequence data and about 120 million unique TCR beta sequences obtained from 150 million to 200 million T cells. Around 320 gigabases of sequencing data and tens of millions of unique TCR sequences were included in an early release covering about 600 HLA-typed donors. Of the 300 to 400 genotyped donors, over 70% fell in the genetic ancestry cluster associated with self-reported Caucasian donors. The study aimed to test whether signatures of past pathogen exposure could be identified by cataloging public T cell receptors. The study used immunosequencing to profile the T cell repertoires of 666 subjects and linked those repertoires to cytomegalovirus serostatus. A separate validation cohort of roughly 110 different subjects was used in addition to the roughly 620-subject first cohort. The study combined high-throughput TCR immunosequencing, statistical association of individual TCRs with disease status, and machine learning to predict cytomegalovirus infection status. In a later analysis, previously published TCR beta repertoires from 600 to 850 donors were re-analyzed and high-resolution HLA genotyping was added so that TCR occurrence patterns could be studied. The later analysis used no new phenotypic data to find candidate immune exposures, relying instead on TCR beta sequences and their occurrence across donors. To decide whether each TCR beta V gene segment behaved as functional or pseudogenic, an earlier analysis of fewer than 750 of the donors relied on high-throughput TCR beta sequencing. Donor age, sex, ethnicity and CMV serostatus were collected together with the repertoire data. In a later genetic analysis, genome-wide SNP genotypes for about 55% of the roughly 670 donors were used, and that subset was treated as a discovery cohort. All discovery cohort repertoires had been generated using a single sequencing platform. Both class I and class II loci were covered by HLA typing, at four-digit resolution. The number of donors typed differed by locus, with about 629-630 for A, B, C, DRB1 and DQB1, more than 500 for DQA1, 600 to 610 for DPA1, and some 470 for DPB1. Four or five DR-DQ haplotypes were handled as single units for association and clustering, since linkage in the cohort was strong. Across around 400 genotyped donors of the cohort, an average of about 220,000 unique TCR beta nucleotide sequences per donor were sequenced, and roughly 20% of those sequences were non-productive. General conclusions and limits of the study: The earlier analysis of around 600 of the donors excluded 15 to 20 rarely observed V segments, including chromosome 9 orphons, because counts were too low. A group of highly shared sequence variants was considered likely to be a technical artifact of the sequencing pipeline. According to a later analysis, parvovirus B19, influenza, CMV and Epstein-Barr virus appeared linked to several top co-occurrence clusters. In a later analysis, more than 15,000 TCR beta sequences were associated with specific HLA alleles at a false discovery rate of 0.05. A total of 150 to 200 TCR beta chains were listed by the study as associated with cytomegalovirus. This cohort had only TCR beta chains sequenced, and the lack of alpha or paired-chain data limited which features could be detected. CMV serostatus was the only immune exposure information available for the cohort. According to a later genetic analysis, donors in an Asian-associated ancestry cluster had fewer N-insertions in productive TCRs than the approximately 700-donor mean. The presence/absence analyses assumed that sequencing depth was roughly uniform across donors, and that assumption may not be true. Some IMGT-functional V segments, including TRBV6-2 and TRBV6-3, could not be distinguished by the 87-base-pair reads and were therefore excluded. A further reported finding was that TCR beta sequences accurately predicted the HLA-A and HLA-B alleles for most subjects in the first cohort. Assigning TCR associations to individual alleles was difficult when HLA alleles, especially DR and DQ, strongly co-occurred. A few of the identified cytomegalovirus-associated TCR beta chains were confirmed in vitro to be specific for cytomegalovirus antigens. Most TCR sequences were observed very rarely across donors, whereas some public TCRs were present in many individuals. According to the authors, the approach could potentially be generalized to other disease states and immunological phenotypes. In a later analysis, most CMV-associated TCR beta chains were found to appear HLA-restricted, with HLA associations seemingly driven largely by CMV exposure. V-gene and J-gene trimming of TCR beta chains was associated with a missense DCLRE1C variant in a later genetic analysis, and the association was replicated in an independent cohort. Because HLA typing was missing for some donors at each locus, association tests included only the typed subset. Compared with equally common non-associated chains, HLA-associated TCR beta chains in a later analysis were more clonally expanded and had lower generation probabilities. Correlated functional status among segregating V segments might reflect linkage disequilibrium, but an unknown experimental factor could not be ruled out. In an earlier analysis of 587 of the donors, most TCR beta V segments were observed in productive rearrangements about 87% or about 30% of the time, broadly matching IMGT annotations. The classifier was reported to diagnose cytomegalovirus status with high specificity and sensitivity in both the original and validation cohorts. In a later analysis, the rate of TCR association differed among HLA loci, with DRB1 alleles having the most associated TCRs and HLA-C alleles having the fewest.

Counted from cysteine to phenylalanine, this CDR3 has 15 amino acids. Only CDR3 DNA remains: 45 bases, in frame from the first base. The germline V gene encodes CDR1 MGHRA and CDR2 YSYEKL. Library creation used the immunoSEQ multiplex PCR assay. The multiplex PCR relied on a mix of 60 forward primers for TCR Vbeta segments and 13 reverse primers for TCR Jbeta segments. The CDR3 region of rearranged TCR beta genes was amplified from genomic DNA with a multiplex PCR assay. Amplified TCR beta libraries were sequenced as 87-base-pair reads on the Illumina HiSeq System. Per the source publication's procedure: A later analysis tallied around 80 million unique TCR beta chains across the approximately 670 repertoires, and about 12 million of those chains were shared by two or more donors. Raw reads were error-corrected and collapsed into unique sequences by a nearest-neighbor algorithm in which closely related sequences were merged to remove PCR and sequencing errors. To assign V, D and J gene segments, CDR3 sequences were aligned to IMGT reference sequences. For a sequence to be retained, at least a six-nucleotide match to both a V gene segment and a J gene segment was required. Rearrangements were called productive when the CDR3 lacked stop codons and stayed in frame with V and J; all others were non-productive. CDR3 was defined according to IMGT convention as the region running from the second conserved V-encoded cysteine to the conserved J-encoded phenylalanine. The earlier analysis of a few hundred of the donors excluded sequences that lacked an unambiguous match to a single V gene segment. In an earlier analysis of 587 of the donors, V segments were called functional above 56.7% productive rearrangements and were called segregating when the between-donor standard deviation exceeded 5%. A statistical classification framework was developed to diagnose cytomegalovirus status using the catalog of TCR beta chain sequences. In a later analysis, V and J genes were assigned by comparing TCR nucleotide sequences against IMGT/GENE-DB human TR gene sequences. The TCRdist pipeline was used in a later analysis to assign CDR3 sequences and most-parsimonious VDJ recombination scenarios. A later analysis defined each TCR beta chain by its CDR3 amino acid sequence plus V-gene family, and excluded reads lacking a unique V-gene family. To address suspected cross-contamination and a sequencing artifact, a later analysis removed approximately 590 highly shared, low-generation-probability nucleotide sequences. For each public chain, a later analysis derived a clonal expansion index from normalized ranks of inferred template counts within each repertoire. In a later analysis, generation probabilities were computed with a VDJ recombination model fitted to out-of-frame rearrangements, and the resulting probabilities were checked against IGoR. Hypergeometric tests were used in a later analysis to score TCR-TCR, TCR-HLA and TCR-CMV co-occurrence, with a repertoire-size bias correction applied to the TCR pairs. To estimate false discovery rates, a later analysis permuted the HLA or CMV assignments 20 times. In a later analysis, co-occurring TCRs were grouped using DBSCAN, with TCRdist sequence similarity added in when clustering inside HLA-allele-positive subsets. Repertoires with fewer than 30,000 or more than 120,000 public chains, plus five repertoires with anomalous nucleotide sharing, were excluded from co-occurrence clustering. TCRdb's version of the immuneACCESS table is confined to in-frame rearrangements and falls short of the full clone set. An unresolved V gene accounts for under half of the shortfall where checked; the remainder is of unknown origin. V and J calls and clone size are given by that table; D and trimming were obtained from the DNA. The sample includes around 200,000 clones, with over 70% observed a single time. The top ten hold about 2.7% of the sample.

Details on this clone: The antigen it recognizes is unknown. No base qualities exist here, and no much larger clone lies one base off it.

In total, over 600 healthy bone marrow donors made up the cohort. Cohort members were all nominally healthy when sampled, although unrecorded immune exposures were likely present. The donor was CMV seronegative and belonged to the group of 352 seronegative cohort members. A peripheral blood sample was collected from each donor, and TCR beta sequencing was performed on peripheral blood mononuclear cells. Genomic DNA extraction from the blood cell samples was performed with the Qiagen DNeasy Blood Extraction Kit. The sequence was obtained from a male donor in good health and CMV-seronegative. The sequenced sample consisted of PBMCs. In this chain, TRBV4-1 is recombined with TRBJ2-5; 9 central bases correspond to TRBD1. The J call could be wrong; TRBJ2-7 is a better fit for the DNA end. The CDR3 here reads CASSQDDRGAYEQYF. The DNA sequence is TGCGCCAGCAGCCAAGATGACAGGGGGGCTTACGAGCAGTACTTC.